The rows below give T cell receptor beta chains drawn from one sample of a study of monozygotic twins with inflammatory bowel disease. With the 5' RACE reads reprocessed, TCRdb shows one record per CDR3 protein and no DNA. The table lists about 140,000 distinct CDR3 sequences. Material for sequencing was blood. The receptors stem from a human donor with ulcerative colitis or Crohn's disease, or a healthy co-twin of an affected twin (not recorded which). Each CDR3 is given with its conserved first and last residue.

v_call	cdr3_length	j_call	cdr3_aa
TRBV28	15	TRBJ2-1	CASSSTGGPYNEQFF
TRBV6-5	16	TRBJ1-5	CASSYRAGGLLQPQHF
TRBV19	13	TRBJ2-1	CASSLGTNNEQFF
TRBV12-3/TRBV12-4	14	TRBJ1-6	CASSFGQGVSPLHF
TRBV29-1	13	TRBJ2-7	CSVEASGFYEQYF
TRBV7-8	15	TRBJ1-2	CASSLAWQGAVGYTF
TRBV7-2	17	TRBJ2-3	CASSLTSALYSTDTQYF
TRBV4-1	13	TRBJ2-1	CASSQLRDNEQFF
TRBV11-2	19	TRBJ2-5	CASSRGLAGEGVGQETQYF
TRBV7-3	12	TRBJ2-7	CASSQTRSEQYF
TRBV12-3/TRBV12-4	13	TRBJ2-7	CASTLQGAYEQYF
TRBV7-8	14	TRBJ2-1	CASSLRTPTNEQFF
TRBV5-1	16	TRBJ2-1	CASSSGGRAGGGEQFF
TRBV5-1	15	TRBJ2-2	CASSFFPGGDGELFF
TRBV28	14	TRBJ1-6	CASSFDLQDSPLHF
TRBV28	15	TRBJ1-2	CASSSSGTGGYGYTF
TRBV20-1	15	TRBJ2-2	CSAREWTSGYGELFF
TRBV28	13	TRBJ1-4	CASSQVGSEKLFF
TRBV9	17	TRBJ2-1	CASSVRLAGVGYNEQFF
TRBV19	14	TRBJ1-5	CASAPGQSIQPQHF
TRBV27	15	TRBJ2-5	CASSSGTGRQETQYF
TRBV12-3/TRBV12-4	16	TRBJ2-2	CASSHKTDLNTGELFF
TRBV5-6	13	TRBJ1-5	CASSRQANQPQHF
TRBV5-1	16	TRBJ1-3	CASSSRDVSSGNTIYF
TRBV27	14	TRBJ1-2	CASSLSMGAYGYTF
TRBV12-3/TRBV12-4	12	TRBJ1-5	CASSFTLLPQHF
TRBV6-6	13	TRBJ2-5	CASSSTAEGTQYF
TRBV10-3	18	TRBJ2-1	CAIRGTSGRAPGDNEQFF
TRBV12-2	15	TRBJ1-4	CASRPPGPGNEKLFF
TRBV5-8	15	TRBJ2-1	CASSLGGQGFDEQFF
TRBV24-1	13	TRBJ1-2	CATSSGANYGYTF
TRBV29-1	13	TRBJ1-2	CSVVDSTNYGYTF
TRBV5-1	14	TRBJ2-3	CASKKVAESDTQYF